This TCR beta chain came from a study of cytomegalovirus exposure and HLA in healthy donors. Vbeta (60) and Jbeta (13) primers were used in the PCR. Data came from immunoSEQ multiplex PCR; TCRdb stores just in-frame clones and leaves some out. The table lists around 190,000 clones, roughly 78% of them singletons. Comments on this clone: Antigen unknown.

CDR3 size: 14 residues. Germline values: CDR1 MNHNS, CDR2 SASEGT. V dropped 0 bases and J dropped 6 bases, with 11 bases sitting between them. Study-wide results and caveats: Previously analyzed data showed that most TCR beta V segments were productive at a frequency of about 87% or about 30%. V- and J-gene trimming in TCR beta was tied to a missense DCLRE1C variant by an analysis performed later.

The gene calls are TRBV6-1 and TRBJ1-2; D not resolved. Sequenced sample: PBMCs. The source is a woman between 40 and 50 years old in good health and CMV-seronegative. CDR3 nucleotides: TGTGCCAGCAGTGAAGCGATAGGAGCCGATGGCTACACCTTC. It specifies CASSEAIGADGYTF.